The 10 T cell receptor beta chains reported below all come from one sample, sequenced in a study of T-cell memory formation after mild COVID-19. TCRdb itself ran the 5' RACE reads through MiXCR, one entry per CDR3 protein. The table has fewer than 550,000 distinct CDR3 sequences, roughly 20% seen once. Sample: PBMCs or a T cell subset sorted from them (not recorded which). Receptors were obtained from an adult woman who had mild COVID-19 (a few samples of this study predate the infection). Cell type and time point are not known.

This clonotype has ten or more counts. V and J are TRBV4-2 and TRBJ2-2; no clear D. The V gene's germline CDR1 is LGHNA and CDR2 YNFKEQ. The CDR3 contains 14 residues. V was trimmed by 1 base and J by 4 bases, leaving 7 bases between them. The CDR3 bases are TGTGCCAGCAGCCAAGCTCTGGGCACCGGGGAGCTGTTTTTT. This codes for CASSQALGTGELFF.

This clonotype was detected a few times. The rearrangement links TRBV20-1 to TRBJ1-1; D is unresolved. The V and J ends lost 6 bases and 1 base respectively, with 9 bases between them. Germline V lookup: CDR1 DFQATT, CDR2 SNEGSKA (reference sequence). This CDR3 is 12 amino acids long. CDR3 coding DNA: TGCAGTGCCAGTGCGGGGAACACTGAAGCTTTCTTT. Protein: CSASAGNTEAFF.

The V gene is TRBV7-9, the J gene TRBJ1-4; D gene unclear. The V end was cut by 2 bases, the J end by 7 bases, with 17 bases between. Germline V CDR1 and CDR2: SEHNR, FQNEAQ (reference sequence). The CDR3 is 16 residues long. Here the CDR3 DNA reads TGTGCCAGCAGCTTAAAGGACGGGAAAGGTGGTGAAAAACTGTTTTTT. It translates to CASSLKDGKGGEKLFF.

Only a few counts were recorded for this clonotype. The rearrangement joins TRBV12-3 or TRBV12-4 to TRBJ2-7; D is uncertain. This CDR3 region has 12 residues. The germline V and J ends were trimmed by 7 bases and 0 bases, with 7 bases remaining between them. The CDR3 nucleotides are TGTGCCAGCAATAGCAGCTCCTACGAGCAGTACTTC. It specifies CASNSSSYEQYF.

The V and J genes are TRBV3-1 and TRBJ2-5, with 7 bases identical to TRBD2. This CDR3 has 14 residues. V shed 1 base, J shed 5 bases, and the junction held 4 bases outside the gene matches. Germline lookup yields CDR1 LGHDT and CDR2 YNNKEL (reference sequence). CDR3 protein: CASSQVSLAETQYF. CDR3 DNA: TGTGCCAGCAGCCAAGTCTCACTAGCGGAGACCCAGTACTTC.

The chain joins TRBV14 to TRBJ2-3, with D unresolved. The CDR3 has 15 residues. Germline CDR1 reads SGHDN; CDR2 reads FVKESK. V lost 1 base to trimming and J lost 6 bases, with 14 bases between them. The CDR3 is CASSQARNSLDTQYF. In DNA form, the CDR3 reads TGTGCCAGCAGCCAAGCCCGGAACAGTCTGGATACGCAGTATTTT. Supplemented by reference TRBV14 and TRBJ2-3, the full variable domain reads EAGVTQFPSHSVIEKGQTVTLRCDPISGHDNLYWYRRVMGKEIKFLLHFVKESKQDESGMPNNRFLAERTGGTYSTLKVQPAELEDSGVYFCASSQARNSLDTQYFGPGTRLTVL.

The chain couples TRBV9 to TRBJ2-7; the match to TRBD2 covers 8 bases. J gave up 6 bases and V 3 bases, and 5 bases lay outside the gene matches. CDR3 length: 13 amino acids. Germline CDR1 SGDLS, CDR2 YYNGEE. CDR3 protein: CASSEGSGSEQYF. The CDR3 nucleotides are TGTGCCAGCAGCGAGGGAAGCGGGAGCGAGCAGTACTTC.

This clonotype was picked up many times. The V gene is TRBV7-6, the J gene TRBJ2-1; a weak D match, TRBD2 (6 bases). V shed 0 bases and J shed 0 bases, with 9 bases lying between them. Germline-derived CDR1 and CDR2 are SGHVS and FNYEAQ. This CDR3 contains 16 residues. CDR3 bases: TGTGCCAGCAGCTTAGCGGAGGGTAGCTCCTACAATGAGCAGTTCTTC. It yields the protein CASSLAEGSSYNEQFF. The full variable domain, completed using reference TRBV7-6 and TRBJ2-1, is GAGVSQSPRYKVTKRGQDVALRCDPISGHVSLYWYRQALGQGPEFLTYFNYEAQQDKSGLPNDRFSAERPEGSISTLTIQRTEQRDSAMYRCASSLAEGSSYNEQFFGPGTRLTVL.

This clonotype was detected only a few times. The genes are TRBV20-1 and TRBJ2-5; 7 bases line up with TRBD2. There are 18 residues in the CDR3. Losses at the gene ends were 3 bases for V and 7 bases for J; bases not matched to a gene: 23. Germline values: CDR1 DFQATT, CDR2 SNEGSKA (reference sequence). Here the CDR3 reads CSASVPLGGGETGGTQYF. The DNA of the CDR3 is TGCAGTGCTAGTGTCCCCCTCGGTGGGGGGGAGACCGGGGGGACCCAGTACTTC.

The chain has TRBV5-6 and TRBJ2-1, with D possibly TRBD2 on 5 matching bases. The CDR3 length is 15 residues. Germline lookup yields CDR1 SGHDT and CDR2 YYEEEE. The V and J ends lost 1 base and 9 bases respectively, with 17 bases between them. CDR3: CASSLLTTISSEQFF. CDR3 sequence (DNA): TGTGCCAGCAGCTTGCTGACTACCATTTCGAGTGAGCAGTTCTTC. Using reference TRBV5-6 and TRBJ2-1 for the parts outside the CDR3, the full variable domain is DAGVTQSPTHLIKTRGQQVTLRCSPKSGHDTVSWYQQALGQGPQFIFQYYEEEERQRGNFPDRFSGHQFPNYSSELNVNALLLGDSALYLCASSLLTTISSEQFFGPGTRLTVL.